The sequence of this T cell receptor (beta chain) was determined in a study of T cell repertoires and HLA-DP antigens. Study as a whole: In vitro CD4+ alloreactivity was against HeLa-presented HLA-DP. Pre-culture CD4+ samples used around 1.3 ug DNA versus around 200 ng for CD137+CD4+ sorts.

The CDR3 contains 12 residues. The germline gives CDR1 SGHNT, CDR2 YYREEE (reference sequence). The ends were cut back, 0 bases at V and 13 bases at J, with 13 bases in the middle. Study-level results: Sorted CD137+ clonality was 0.35 to 0.45 for both alloantigens, versus around 0.04 pre-culture.

Note on this clone: The antigen remains undetermined.

Some clones are missing from TCRdb's copy, which holds only in-frame ones; the method was immunoSEQ multiplex PCR. The repertoire holds some 120,000 clones, with 80% to 95% as singletons. The clonotype was recovered from a young woman in good health and CMV-seronegative. Sequenced sample: CD4+ T cells from PBMCs. This rearrangement joins TRBV5-4 to TRBJ1-1; perhaps TRBD1 as D (5 bases). The CDR3 reads CASSLEGRRVFF. In nucleotides, the CDR3 is TGTGCCAGCAGCTTGGAGGGGCGACGGGTTTTCTTT.